The next 25 T cell receptor beta chains were all read from a single sample in a study of blood T cell repertoires in COVID-19. The data were produced by immunoSEQ multiplex PCR, yet TCRdb's version contains in-frame clones alone and is incomplete. The sample consists of approximately 69,000 clones, around 88% of them appearing once. Material for sequencing was peripheral blood. These receptors all come from a human donor in a cohort sampled during active COVID-19.

The V call is TRBV2, the J call TRBJ2-5; 7 bases fit TRBD1. CDR1 and CDR2 (germline): SNHLY, FYNNEI. The trim removed 10 bases at V and 4 bases at J, leaving 3 bases unmatched. There are 11 residues in the CDR3. Here the CDR3 reads CANTGVETQYF. CDR3 DNA sequence: TGTGCCAATACAGGGGTAGAGACCCAGTACTTC.

The chain links TRBV7-2 to TRBJ1-4; D uncertain. CDR1 and CDR2 (germline): SGHTA, FQGNSA. Trimming shortened V by 1 base and J by 8 bases, and 17 bases separated the two germline ends. The CDR3 is 16 residues long. The CDR3 DNA follows: TGTGCCAGCAGCTTAGGGCGGGCCGCTCAGAGGGAAAAACTGTTTTTT. Its protein is CASSLGRAAQREKLFF. Looking up the rest from reference TRBV7-2 and TRBJ1-4 gives the full variable domain: GAGVSQSPSNKVTEKGKDVELRCDPISGHTALYWYRQSLGQGLEFLIYFQGNSAPDKSGLPSDRFSAERTGGSVSTLTIQRTQQEDSAVYLCASSLGRAAQREKLFFGSGTQLSVL.

The V gene is TRBV3-1 (or the pseudogene TRBV3-2), the J gene TRBJ2-1; a weak D match, TRBD1 (6 bases). The CDR3 loop spans 14 amino acids. Germline V gene sequence: CDR1 LGHDT, CDR2 YNNKEL (reference sequence). V dropped 2 bases and J dropped 6 bases, with 11 bases sitting between them. CDR3 residues: CASSQFQGRNEQFF. The CDR3 bases are TGTGCCAGCAGCCAATTCCAGGGGCGCAATGAGCAGTTCTTC.

The V and J genes are TRBV11-3 and TRBJ2-3; 9 bases match TRBD1. This CDR3 region has 19 residues. The ends lost 5 bases at V and 0 bases at J; junction bases unmatched: 15. The germline V gene has CDR1 SGHNT and CDR2 YENEEA. The CDR3 loop is CASSLSYAGQGLSTDTQYF. CDR3 sequence (DNA): TGTGCCAGCAGCCTATCCTACGCGGGACAGGGCCTTAGCACAGATACGCAGTATTTT.

The chain links TRBV21-1 to TRBJ2-7; TRBD1, the table's D call, was not compared with the DNA. TRBV21-1 counts as a pseudogene. The CDR3 extends over 18 amino acids. CDR3 DNA sequence: TGTGCCAGCAGCAACCCAGTGGTACGGGACACCATCGTCTACGAGCAGTACTTC. Encoded protein: CASSNPVVRDTIVYEQYF.

This clone was seen a single time. J is TRBJ2-1 and V is TRBV19, with D possibly matching TRBD2 (7 bases). This CDR3 has 13 amino acids. Germline V lookup: CDR1 LNHDA, CDR2 SQIVND (reference sequence). Trimming took off 7 bases at V and 7 bases at J, with 14 bases between the two ends. The CDR3 sequence: CASTGGARNEQFF. CDR3 DNA sequence: TGTGCCAGTACGGGGGGCGCACGGAATGAGCAGTTCTTC.

V gene TRBV3-1 (or the pseudogene TRBV3-2) combines with J gene TRBJ1-6; D might be TRBD1 (6 bases). With 0 bases removed from V and 10 bases from J, the gap between germline ends came to 13 bases. The CDR3 length is 15 residues. Germline-derived CDR1 and CDR2 are LGHDT and YNNKEL (reference sequence). CDR3 sequence reads: CASSQEWQGWSPLHF. In nucleotides, the CDR3 is TGTGCCAGCAGCCAAGAGTGGCAGGGGTGGTCACCCCTCCACTTT.

The V call is TRBV29-1, the J call TRBJ1-1; 9 nucleotides align to TRBD1. This CDR3 comprises 14 residues. Germline-derived CDR1 and CDR2 are SQVTM and ANQGSEA. The trim removed 2 bases at V and 8 bases at J, leaving 9 bases unmatched. CDR3 residues: CSVETRTGATEAFF. For the CDR3, the DNA is TGCAGCGTTGAAACAAGGACAGGGGCAACCGAAGCTTTCTTT.

This chain connects TRBV18 to TRBJ2-2; the D gene is possibly TRBD1 (6 bases). CDR3 size: 13 residues. Trimming stripped 3 bases from V and 7 bases from J, with 9 bases between. Germline V gives CDR1 KGHSH, CDR2 LQKENI. The CDR3 sequence is CASSPNRDGELFF. For the CDR3, the DNA is TGTGCCAGCTCACCCAACAGGGACGGGGAGCTGTTTTTT.

In its sample, this clone was seen a few times. This chain links TRBV5-4 with TRBJ1-6; 12 bases line up with TRBD1. The CDR3 has 16 amino acids. V was clipped by 1 base and J by 6 bases; unmatched bases: 2. Germline V gene lookup returns CDR1 SGHNT and CDR2 YYREEE (reference sequence). In nucleotides, the CDR3 is TGTGCCAGCAGCTTGAGGGGACAGGGGGCTAATTCACCCCTCCACTTT. Protein sequence: CASSLRGQGANSPLHF. The full variable domain, rest sourced from reference TRBV5-4 and TRBJ1-6, is ETGVTQSPTHLIKTRGQQVTLRCSSQSGHNTVSWYQQALGQGPQFIFQYYREEENGRGNFPPRFSGLQFPNYSSELNVNALELDDSALYLCASSLRGQGANSPLHFGNGTRLTVT.

The chain is built from TRBV30 and TRBJ1-3, with D unclear. V shed 2 bases and J shed 4 bases, with 6 bases lying between them. Germline CDR1 and CDR2: GTSNPN and SVGIG (reference sequence). This CDR3 region has 12 residues. The CDR3 DNA is TGTGCCTGGAGTCCCCAAGGAAACACCATATATTTT. Encoded protein: CAWSPQGNTIYF.

The CDR3 sequence: CASSVRTGELFF. Here the CDR3 DNA reads TGTGCCAGCAGCGTACGCACCGGGGAGCTGTTTTTT. V gene TRBV9 combines with J gene TRBJ2-2, with D hard to call. V lost 1 base to trimming and J lost 4 bases, with 2 bases between them. This CDR3 contains 12 residues. CDR1 is SGDLS and CDR2 is YYNGEE in the germline V gene. Using reference TRBV9 and TRBJ2-2 for the parts outside the CDR3, the full variable domain is DSGVTQTPKHLITATGQRVTLRCSPRSGDLSVYWYQQSLDQGLQFLIQYYNGEERAKGNILERFSAQQFPDLHSELNLSSLELGDSALYFCASSVRTGELFFGEGSRLTVL.

V is TRBV6-5 and J is TRBJ1-4, with TRBD1 as a possible D gene (6 bases). Germline V CDR1 and CDR2: MNHEY, SVGAGI. Trimming removed 6 bases from V and 7 bases from J, with 15 bases in between. The CDR3 consists of 14 residues. This CDR3 is CASSPRAGAEKLFF. In DNA, the CDR3 is TGTGCCAGCAGCCCCAGGGCAGGGGCTGAAAAACTGTTTTTT.

The V gene is TRBV27, the J gene TRBJ2-6; 9 nucleotides agree with TRBD1. The CDR3 covers 16 residues. V was pared by 8 bases and J by 4 bases, with 9 bases of the junction left unmatched. Germline V gives CDR1 MNHEY, CDR2 SMNVEV (reference sequence). The CDR3 spells CASRETGGTGANVLTF. CDR3 coding DNA: TGTGCCAGCCGAGAGACAGGGGGGACCGGGGCCAACGTCCTGACTTTC.

This chain links TRBV7-9 with TRBJ1-6, with TRBD1 identical over 7 bases. Germline CDR1 reads SEHNR; CDR2 reads FQNEAQ (reference sequence). The CDR3 contains 14 residues. V lost 1 base to trimming and J lost 8 bases; unmatched junction nucleotides: 2. The CDR3: CASSLGTGDSPLHF. CDR3 DNA sequence: TGTGCCAGCAGCTTAGGTACAGGGGATTCACCCCTCCACTTT. Complete variable domain (other parts from reference TRBV7-9 and TRBJ1-6): DTGVSQNPRHKITKRGQNVTFRCDPISEHNRLYWYRQTLGQGPEFLTYFQNEAQLEKSRLLSDRFSAERPKGSFSTLEIQRTEQGDSAMYLCASSLGTGDSPLHFGNGTRLTVT.

The V gene is TRBV18, the J gene TRBJ1-2; 7 nucleotides match TRBD1. The V and J ends lost 1 base and 5 bases, in that order; junction bases with no gene match: 19. CDR3 size: 19 residues. Germline V gene lookup returns CDR1 KGHSH and CDR2 LQKENI. The CDR3 DNA reads as TGTGCCAGCTCACCACTGGGGCCACCTCGGGACAGTACCGAGTATGGCTACACCTTC. The encoded protein is CASSPLGPPRDSTEYGYTF.

The chain carries TRBV5-5 and TRBJ2-3; D ambiguous. Trimming took 0 bases from V and 6 from J, leaving 11 bases between them. CDR1 and CDR2 from the germline V gene are SGHKS and YYEKEE (reference sequence). The CDR3 loop spans 14 amino acids. CDR3 sequence (DNA): TGTGCCAGCAGCTTGGGTTGGCCCCCGGATACGCAGTATTTT. Protein: CASSLGWPPDTQYF.

The chain recombines TRBV6-6 with TRBJ1-5; 10 bases are a match to TRBD1. From germline, CDR1 is MNHNY and CDR2 SVGAGI (reference sequence). After removal of 6 bases from V and 6 bases from J, the junction contained 2 bases not matched to a gene. The CDR3 length is 13 residues. The CDR3 DNA reads as TGTGCCAGCAGCGGACAGGGGGGTCAGCCCCAGCATTTT. This translates into CASSGQGGQPQHF.

This chain uses TRBV3-1 (or the pseudogene TRBV3-2) with TRBJ1-5, with D unclear. The V end lost 2 bases, the J end lost 4 bases, and 3 bases lay between the germline ends. CDR3 length: 12 amino acids. Germline assignment: CDR1 LGHDT and CDR2 YNNKEL (reference sequence). CDR3: CASSQLNQPQHF. The CDR3 coding sequence is TGTGCCAGCAGCCAACTAAATCAGCCCCAGCATTTT.

The chain employs TRBV19 and TRBJ1-2; D unclear. The ends were cut back, 1 base at V and 4 bases at J, with 4 bases in the middle. The CDR3 consists of 12 residues. The germline gives CDR1 LNHDA, CDR2 SQIVND (reference sequence). The CDR3 coding sequence is TGTGCCAGTAGTATAGCCAGCTATGGCTACACCTTC. Protein: CASSIASYGYTF.

The chain links TRBV13 to TRBJ2-5, with TRBD2 identical over 10 bases. Germline V gene sequence: CDR1 PRHDT, CDR2 FYEKMQ (reference sequence). This CDR3 is built from 18 residues. The V and J ends lost 2 bases and 0 bases, in that order; junction bases with no gene match: 9. The CDR3 bases are TGTGCCAGCAGCTTATTTAGCGGGGGGAAAAGGTACCAAGAGACCCAGTACTTC. It encodes CASSLFSGGKRYQETQYF.

The chain employs TRBV5-1 and TRBJ1-1; 8 nucleotides agree with TRBD1. The CDR3 consists of 15 residues. In germline, CDR1 is SGHRS, CDR2 YFSETQ. J lost 1 base, V lost 4 bases, and 6 bases had no gene match. Here the CDR3 DNA reads TGCGCCAGCAGCCGATTTGGGACAGGGAACACTGAAGCTTTCTTT. The encoded protein is CASSRFGTGNTEAFF. Full variable domain (rest looked up from reference TRBV5-1 and TRBJ1-1): KAGVTQTPRYLIKTRGQQVTLSCSPISGHRSVSWYQQTPGQGLQFLFEYFSETQRNKGNFPGRFSGRQFSNSRSEMNVSTLELGDSALYLCASSRFGTGNTEAFFGQGTRLTVV.

The V gene is TRBV7-6, the J gene TRBJ2-2, with D possibly matching TRBD2 (5 bases). This CDR3 is built from 15 residues. Germline assignment: CDR1 SGHVS and CDR2 FNYEAQ. Between the trimmed V and J ends, which lost 5 bases and 4 bases, there was a span of 14 bases. The CDR3 reads CASSEGSRFTGELFF. The CDR3 nucleotides read TGTGCCAGCAGCGAGGGTAGCCGGTTCACCGGGGAGCTGTTTTTT.

This clone was seen more than once but under ten times. The chain joins TRBV11-2 to TRBJ1-5; D gene ambiguous. Trimming pared 2 bases from V and 3 bases from J, leaving 11 bases between. Germline V gives CDR1 SGHAT, CDR2 FQNNGV. The CDR3 covers 15 residues. DNA for the CDR3: TGTGCCAGCAGCTTACGGGCGGGCCCCAATCAGCCCCAGCATTTT. The encoded protein is CASSLRAGPNQPQHF.

This clone came up a few times. The chain uses TRBV3-1 (or the pseudogene TRBV3-2) and TRBJ2-3; perhaps TRBD1 as D (5 bases). The CDR3 spans 18 residues. Germline CDR1 reads LGHDT; CDR2 reads YNNKEL (reference sequence). With 0 bases removed from V and 1 base from J, the gap between germline ends came to 17 bases. The CDR3 sequence: CASSQDPGLVSGTDTQYF. The CDR3 bases are TGTGCCAGCAGCCAAGATCCAGGGCTAGTGTCGGGCACAGATACGCAGTATTTT.